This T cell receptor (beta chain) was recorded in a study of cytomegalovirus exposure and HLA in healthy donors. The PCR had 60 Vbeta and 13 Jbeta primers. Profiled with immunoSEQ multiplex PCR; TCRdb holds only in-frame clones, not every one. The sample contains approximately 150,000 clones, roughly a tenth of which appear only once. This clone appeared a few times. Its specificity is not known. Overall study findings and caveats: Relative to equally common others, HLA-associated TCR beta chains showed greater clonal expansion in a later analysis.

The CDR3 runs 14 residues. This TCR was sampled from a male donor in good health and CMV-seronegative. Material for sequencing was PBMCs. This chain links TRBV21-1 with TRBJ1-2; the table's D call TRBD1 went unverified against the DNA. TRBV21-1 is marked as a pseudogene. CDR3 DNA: TGTGCCAGCAGCTCTTTGGGGGCAAATGTTGGCTACACCTTC. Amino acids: CASSSLGANVGYTF.